The sequence of this T cell receptor (beta chain) was determined in a study of patients and donors after allogeneic stem cell transplantation. TCRdb independently ran MiXCR on the RT-PCR reads; one entry per CDR3 protein. The data show 390,000 or so distinct CDR3 sequences, under 20% seen once. V lost 4 bases to trimming and J lost 6 bases; unmatched junction nucleotides: 5. The germline CDR1 and CDR2 sequences are SGHRS and YFSETQ. The CDR3 has 13 residues. This clonotype has a handful of counts. Sequences were obtained from blood, either unsorted or a sorted T cell fraction (not recorded which). This sequence originates from a human donor who was either an allogeneic HSCT recipient or a stem cell or donor lymphocyte infusion donor (not recorded which). It is not recorded whose cells these are; they may come from a transplant donor. V gene TRBV5-1 combines with J gene TRBJ1-2; TRBD1 matches 8 bases. The CDR3 reads CASSVTGVDGYTF. CDR3 nucleotides: TGCGCCAGCAGCGTGACAGGGGTAGATGGCTACACCTTC.